The sequence of this T cell receptor (beta chain) was determined in a study of blood T cell repertoires in COVID-19. Turning to the study itself: T cells, B-cell-depleted T cells, or PBMCs provided the cDNA or gDNA that served as material.

Under the authors' procedure: Using reference gene primer amplification, nucleated cell counts were estimated. The protocol was immunoSEQ multiplex PCR, while the TCRdb copy is restricted to in-frame clones and leaves out a portion. V and J calls and clone size come straight from that table; D and trimming were deduced from the DNA. The profile shows approximately 130,000 clones, 84% of them singletons. The CDR3 consists of 15 residues. In germline, CDR1 is MNHEY, CDR2 SMNVEV (reference sequence). Trimming stripped 5 bases from V and 2 bases from J, with 16 bases between. Sample: peripheral blood. This chain links TRBV27 with TRBJ2-7; unclear D gene. The sequence was obtained from a human donor in a cohort sampled during active COVID-19. Here the CDR3 reads CASSLAGGSAYEQYF. CDR3 sequence (DNA): TGTGCCAGCAGTCTGGCTGGTGGCTCAGCCTACGAGCAGTACTTC.